The present T cell receptor beta chain was sequenced within a study of T cell responses to AZD1222 COVID-19 vaccine. Points from the study as a whole: Repertoire sampling was restricted to post-peak T cell response timepoints. Vaccination with two AZD1222 doses was followed by a rise in Spike-specific TCR breadth and depth.

This clone was observed a single time. What it recognizes is unknown. Generated by immunoSEQ multiplex PCR, the TCRdb table keeps only in-frame clones and is missing some. The data contain about 110,000 clones, 80% to 90% of them seen just once; the ten biggest clones take up roughly 15%. In germline, CDR1 is LNHDA, CDR2 SQIVND (reference sequence). The V end lost 3 bases, the J end lost 7 bases, and 19 bases lay between the germline ends. The CDR3 has 16 residues. Source: peripheral blood, taken 28 days after the second AZD1222 dose. This receptor was identified in an adult who received the AZD1222 COVID-19 vaccine. The chain combines TRBV19 with TRBJ2-1; D might be TRBD1 (6 bases). CDR3 DNA sequence: TGTGCCAGTAGTATTTTAGACTTAGGGGGATTAAATGAGCAGTTCTTC. This translates into CASSILDLGGLNEQFF.